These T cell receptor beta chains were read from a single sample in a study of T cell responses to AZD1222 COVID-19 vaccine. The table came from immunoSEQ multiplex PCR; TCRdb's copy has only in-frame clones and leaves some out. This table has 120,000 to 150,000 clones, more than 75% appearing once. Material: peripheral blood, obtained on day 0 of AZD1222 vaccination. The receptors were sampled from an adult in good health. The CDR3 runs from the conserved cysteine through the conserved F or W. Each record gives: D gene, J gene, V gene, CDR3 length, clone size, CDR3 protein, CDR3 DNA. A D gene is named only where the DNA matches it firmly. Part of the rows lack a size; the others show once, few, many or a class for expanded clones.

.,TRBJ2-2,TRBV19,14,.,CASTDTGNTGELFF,TGTGCCAGTACCGATACAGGAAACACCGGGGAGCTGTTTTTT
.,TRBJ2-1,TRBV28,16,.,CASSPYGGYPYNEQFF,TGTGCCAGCAGTCCTTACGGAGGGTATCCCTACAATGAGCAGTTCTTC
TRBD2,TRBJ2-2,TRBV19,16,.,CASSIAVAGEVGELFF,TGTGCCAGTAGTATAGCGGTAGCGGGAGAGGTCGGGGAGCTGTTTTTT
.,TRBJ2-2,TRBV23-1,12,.,CASSQGVGELFF,TGCGCCAGCAGTCAAGGGGTCGGGGAGCTGTTTTTT
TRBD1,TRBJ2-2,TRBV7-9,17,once,CASSALRQGTNTGELFF,TGTGCCAGCTCTGCGTTGAGACAGGGTACGAACACCGGGGAGCTGTTTTTT
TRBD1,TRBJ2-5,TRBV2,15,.,CATWGQSGPQETQYF,TGTGCCACCTGGGGACAGTCCGGTCCCCAAGAGACCCAGTACTTC
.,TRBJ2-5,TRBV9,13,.,CASSPEIQETQYF,TGTGCCAGCAGCCCCGAGATCCAAGAGACCCAGTACTTC
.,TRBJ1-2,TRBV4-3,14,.,CASSRDMGNDGYTF,TGCGCCAGCAGCCGGGACATGGGGAACGATGGCTACACCTTC
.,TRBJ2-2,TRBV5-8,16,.,CASSLPGTLNTGELFF,TGTGCCAGCAGCCTGCCCGGGACATTAAACACCGGGGAGCTGTTTTTT
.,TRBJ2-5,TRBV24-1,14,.,CATSEGSAQETQYF,TGTGCCACCAGTGAAGGGTCGGCCCAAGAGACCCAGTACTTC
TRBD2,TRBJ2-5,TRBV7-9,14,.,CASSLGRGGETQYF,TGTGCCAGCAGCTTAGGTCGGGGGGGAGAGACCCAGTACTTC
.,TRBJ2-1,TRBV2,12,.,CASTQTKNEQFF,TGTGCCAGCACCCAGACTAAAAATGAGCAGTTCTTC
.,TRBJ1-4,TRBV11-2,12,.,CASRGTNEKLFF,TGTGCCAGCCGGGGAACTAATGAAAAACTGTTTTTT
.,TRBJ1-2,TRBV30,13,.,CAWSPLPGDGYTF,TGTGCCTGGAGTCCTCTCCCAGGGGATGGCTACACCTTC
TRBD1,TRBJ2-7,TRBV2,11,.,CASRLTGGEYF,TGTGCCAGCAGACTGACAGGGGGCGAGTACTTC
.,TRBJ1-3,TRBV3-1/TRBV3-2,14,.,CASSPQHSGNTIYF,TGTGCCAGCAGCCCACAGCACTCTGGAAACACCATATATTTT
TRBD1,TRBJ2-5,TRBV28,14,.,CASSRGQGRETQYF,TGTGCCAGCAGTCGTGGACAGGGTAGGGAGACCCAGTACTTC
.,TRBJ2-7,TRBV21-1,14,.,CAKIGTAYRTVEYF,TGTGCCAAGATCGGGACCGCCTATAGGACAGTGGAGTACTTC
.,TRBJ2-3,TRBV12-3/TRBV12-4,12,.,CASSFTLDTQYF,TGTGCCAGCAGTTTTACCCTAGATACGCAGTATTTT
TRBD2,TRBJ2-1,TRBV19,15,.,CASRRTSGSYNEQFF,TGTGCCAGTAGGCGGACTAGCGGCTCCTACAATGAGCAGTTCTTC
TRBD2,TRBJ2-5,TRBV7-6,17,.,CASSSRPGGASTETQYF,TGTGCCAGCAGCTCGCGCCCGGGGGGGGCCAGTACAGAGACCCAGTACTTC
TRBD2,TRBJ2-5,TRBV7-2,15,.,CASSRNTGLGGTQYF,TGTGCCAGCAGCCGGAACACGGGACTAGGCGGGACCCAGTACTTC
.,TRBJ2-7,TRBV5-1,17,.,CASSYDPVGTKLYEQYF,TGCGCCAGCAGTTACGACCCGGTCGGGACAAAACTCTACGAGCAGTACTTC
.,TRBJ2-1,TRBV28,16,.,CASSRMRQGGYNEQFF,TGTGCCAGCAGCCGAATGAGGCAGGGAGGCTACAATGAGCAGTTCTTC
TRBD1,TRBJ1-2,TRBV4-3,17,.,CASSQGLWQGARYGYTF,TGCGCCAGCAGCCAAGGGTTGTGGCAGGGGGCGCGATATGGCTACACCTTC
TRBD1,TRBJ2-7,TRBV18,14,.,CASSPGTGGYEQYF,TGTGCCAGCTCACCCGGGACAGGGGGCTACGAGCAGTACTTC
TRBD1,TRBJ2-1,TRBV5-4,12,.,CASSGTVSEQFF,TGTGCCAGCAGCGGGACAGTAAGTGAGCAGTTCTTC
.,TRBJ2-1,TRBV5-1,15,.,CASSLVGDPDNEQFF,TGCGCCAGCAGCTTGGTTGGGGACCCAGACAATGAGCAGTTCTTC
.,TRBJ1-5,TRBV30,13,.,CAWSVRSNQPQHF,TGTGCCTGGAGTGTCAGGAGCAATCAGCCCCAGCATTTT
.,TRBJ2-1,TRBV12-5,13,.,CASGLANNNEQFF,TGTGCTAGTGGTTTGGCGAATAACAATGAGCAGTTCTTC
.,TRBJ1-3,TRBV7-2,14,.,CASSPSGLGNTIYF,TGTGCCAGCAGCCCATCGGGGCTCGGAAACACCATATATTTT
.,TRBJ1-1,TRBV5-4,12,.,CAIRGGNTEAFF,TGTGCCATTCGGGGGGGGAACACTGAAGCTTTCTTT
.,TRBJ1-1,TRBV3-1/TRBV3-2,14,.,CASSQDPDSTEAFF,TGTGCCAGCAGCCAAGATCCCGACAGCACTGAAGCTTTCTTT
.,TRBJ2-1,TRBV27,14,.,CASSSTPEVDEQFF,TGTGCCAGCAGTTCCACCCCGGAGGTCGATGAGCAGTTCTTC
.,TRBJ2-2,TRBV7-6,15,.,CASSLWGTSTGELFF,TGTGCCAGCAGCTTATGGGGGACTTCCACCGGGGAGCTGTTTTTT
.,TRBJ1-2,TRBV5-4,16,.,CASSLAFSGARYGYTF,TGTGCCAGCAGCTTGGCGTTTTCAGGGGCTCGCTATGGCTACACCTTC
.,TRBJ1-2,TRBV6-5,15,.,CASSYSLGGDYGYTF,TGTGCCAGCAGTTACTCGCTAGGGGGAGACTATGGCTACACCTTC
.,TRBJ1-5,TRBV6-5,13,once,CASSLHSDQPQHF,TGTGCCAGCAGTCTCCACTCCGATCAGCCCCAGCATTTT
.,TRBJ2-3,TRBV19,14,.,CASSRGTGTDTQYF,TGTGCCAGTAGTAGAGGGACCGGCACAGATACGCAGTATTTT
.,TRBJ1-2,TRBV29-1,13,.,CSVQRHKNYGYTF,TGCAGCGTTCAGAGGCACAAAAACTATGGCTACACCTTC
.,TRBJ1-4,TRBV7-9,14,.,CASRSDSFNEKLFF,TGTGCCAGCAGATCAGACAGTTTTAATGAAAAACTGTTTTTT
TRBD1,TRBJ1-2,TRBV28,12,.,CASGLTGYGYTF,TGTGCCAGCGGACTGACAGGGTATGGCTACACCTTC
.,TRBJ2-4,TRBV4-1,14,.,CASSQGVIGDIQYF,TGCGCCAGCAGCCAAGGTGTCATCGGGGACATTCAGTACTTC
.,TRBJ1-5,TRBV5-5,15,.,CASSEGVWGNQPQHF,TGTGCCAGCAGCGAGGGGGTTTGGGGCAATCAGCCCCAGCATTTT
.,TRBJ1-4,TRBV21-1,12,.,CVGERGNEKLFF,TGTGTTGGGGAAAGAGGTAATGAAAAACTGTTTTTT
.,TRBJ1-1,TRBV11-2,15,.,CASSPMRQVLGRAFF,TGTGCCAGCAGCCCAATGAGACAGGTCCTGGGTAGGGCTTTCTTT
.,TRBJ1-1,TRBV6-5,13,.,CASSLTEWTEAFF,TGTGCCAGCAGTTTAACCGAGTGGACTGAAGCTTTCTTT
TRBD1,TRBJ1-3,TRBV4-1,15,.,CASSQQQGAGNTIYF,TGCGCCAGCAGCCAACAACAGGGGGCTGGAAACACCATATATTTT
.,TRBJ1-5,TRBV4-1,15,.,CASSQDRALAQPQHF,TGCGCCAGCAGCCAAGACAGGGCACTAGCTCAGCCCCAGCATTTT
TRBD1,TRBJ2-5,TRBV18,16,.,CASSPRDGQGPETQYF,TGTGCCAGCTCACCACGGGATGGACAGGGGCCCGAGACCCAGTACTTC
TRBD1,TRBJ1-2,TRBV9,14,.,CASSVLDRGVGYTF,TGTGCCAGCAGCGTATTAGACAGGGGGGTTGGCTACACCTTC
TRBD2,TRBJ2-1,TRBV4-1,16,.,CASSQAGTSGYNEQFF,TGCGCCAGCAGCCAAGCTGGGACTAGCGGCTACAATGAGCAGTTCTTC
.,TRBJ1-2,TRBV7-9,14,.,CASSLVGTHNGYTF,TGTGCCAGCAGCTTAGTTGGGACTCATAATGGCTACACCTTC
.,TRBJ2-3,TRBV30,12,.,CAWSPTVDTQYF,TGTGCCTGGAGTCCGACTGTCGATACGCAGTATTTT
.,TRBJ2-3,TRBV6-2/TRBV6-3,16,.,CASSYLLTSSTDTQYF,TGTGCCAGCAGTTACTTACTAACATCTAGCACAGATACGCAGTATTTT